These 26 T cell receptor delta chains were sequenced from one sample in a study of gamma-delta chains in newborns, infants, children. TCRdb re-called clones from the reads via CATT. This sample has about 5,400 delta-chain clones, with approximately 17% found just once. The sample was blood. These receptors originate from a child who was a newborn, infant or young child, either healthy, febrile or measles-vaccinated (not recorded which).

J is TRDJ1 and V is TRDV3, with TRDD2 as a possible D gene (7 bases). TCRdb carries no J gene annotation; the J gene was assigned here by matching the DNA with germline. Germline V gene sequence: CDR1 TVYSNPD, CDR2 GDNSRS (reference sequence). This CDR3 has 21 amino acids. V lost 3 bases to trimming and J lost 2 bases, with 37 bases between them. CDR3 loop: CAFLSYRDFGSGGNYTDKLIF. CDR3 nucleotides: TGTGCCTTCCTTTCCTACCGCGACTTCGGTAGTGGGGGGAATTATACCGATAAACTCATCTTT.

This clone has more than one count but fewer than ten. Germline is not matched at one junction end, which may reflect a read error. This same CDR3 is encoded by further DNA sequences in the sample. The chain carries TRDV2 and TRDJ1; 12 positions match TRDD3. Germline loops: CDR1 GEAIGNYY, CDR2 EKD. The CDR3 consists of 20 residues. DNA of the CDR3: TGTGCCTGTGATCCCGTACCCCTACTAAAAACTGGGGGATACACCGATAAGCTCATCTTT. Translating gives CACDPVPLLKTGGYTDKLIF.

This clone qualifies as medium-sized. The V gene is TRDV2, the J gene TRDJ3; 8 bases match TRDD3. Germline V gives CDR1 GEAIGNYY, CDR2 EKD. After removal of 3 bases from V and 1 base from J, the junction contained 10 bases not matched to a gene. The CDR3 contains 19 residues. Here the CDR3 reads CACDSIGGYGSWDTRQMFF. The CDR3 DNA follows: TGTGCCTGTGACTCCATCGGGGGATATGGTTCCTGGGACACCCGACAGATGTTTTTC.

About this clone: With a much larger clone just one base away, this may be a read error. The genes are TRDV2 and TRDJ2, with 8 bases that match TRDD3. V dropped 5 bases and J dropped 5; count of bases not matched to a gene: 6. This CDR3 spans 14 amino acids. CDR1 and CDR2 (germline): GEAIGNYY, EKD. CDR3 protein: CACGKMGDTAQLFF. The CDR3 coding sequence is TGTGCCTGTGGCAAAATGGGGGATACAGCACAACTCTTCTTT.

This clone qualifies as medium-sized. The rearrangement joins TRDV2 to TRDJ1, with 9 bases fitting TRDD2. From germline, CDR1 is GEAIGNYY and CDR2 EKD. CDR3 length equals 17 residues. V dropped 9 bases and J dropped 2; count of bases not matched to a gene: 18. CDR3 sequence (DNA): TGTGCCGGAGAAGGCCTTCCTACGGAGGGGGAGACCGATAAACTCATCTTT. Its protein is CAGEGLPTEGETDKLIF.

This clone has only a few counts. A much larger clonotype is one base distant, so this may be a read error. The chain is built from TRDV2 and TRDJ3; 10 nucleotides line up with TRDD3. The CDR3 runs to 19 residues. The germline V gene encodes CDR1 GEAIGNYY and CDR2 EKD. The CDR3: CACDDWGMRSSRDTRQMFF. The CDR3 nucleotides read TGTGCCTGTGACGACTGGGGGATGCGATCCTCCCGGGACACCCGACAGATGTTTTTC.

Details on this clone: A much larger clone lies one base from this, so it may be a read error. This chain uses TRDV2 with TRDJ2; 9 bases agree with TRDD3. Here the J gene came from matching the DNA to germline, since TCRdb omits it. Germline lookup yields CDR1 GEAIGNYY and CDR2 EKD. This CDR3 spans 20 amino acids. CDR3 sequence: CACDPLPGTGGPALTAKLFF. CDR3 DNA: TGTGCCTGTGACCCACTCCCCGGTACTGGGGGACCTGCTTTGACAGCAAAACTCTTCTTT.

The rearrangement uses TRDV1 and TRDJ1; 11 nucleotides match TRDD3. The germline CDR1 and CDR2 sequences are TSWWSYY and QGS. V shed 2 bases, J shed 5 bases, and the junction held 19 bases outside the gene matches. The CDR3 runs to 20 residues. The CDR3 DNA follows: TGTGCTCTTGGGGAATTTTCCACCACCCATATTACTGGGGGATATGATAAACTCATCTTT. Protein: CALGEFSTTHITGGYDKLIF.

The sample holds a few counts of this clone. A much more abundant neighbour one base away suggests this may be a read error. This specimen includes other DNA sequences encoding the same CDR3. The chain carries TRDV2 and TRDJ2; 10 bases match TRDD3. The CDR3 totals 15 residues. Germline V gene data show CDR1 as GEAIGNYY and CDR2 as EKD. CDR3 sequence: CACDILGDLTAQLFF. CDR3 sequence (DNA): TGTGCCTGTGACATACTGGGGGATTTGACAGCACAGCTCTTCTTT.

This clone was seen more than once but under ten times. This CDR3 is also generated by other DNA sequences in the sample. J is TRDJ1 and V is TRDV2; either TRDD2 or TRDD3 may supply D (5 bases each). The V end was cut by 0 bases, the J end by 0 bases, with 28 bases between. The CDR3 is 21 amino acids. The germline V gene encodes CDR1 GEAIGNYY and CDR2 EKD. As DNA, the CDR3 is TGTGCCTGTGACACCCTCTCTTCCAAGGGGAGAGACCCGCGATACACCGATAAACTCATCTTT. This sequence encodes CACDTLSSKGRDPRYTDKLIF.

A note on this clone: One end of the junction varies from germline; a read error may be responsible. The chain combines TRDV2 with TRDJ3; TRDD3 agrees at 7 bases. The J gene is not listed in TCRdb, so it was assigned here from a DNA match to germline. CDR1 and CDR2 from the germline V gene are GEAIGNYY and EKD. This CDR3 has 18 amino acids. The CDR3 nucleotides read TGTGCCTGTGACACCGTAGGCGGGGGATCCTGGGACACCCGAAAGATGTTTTTC. The encoded protein is CACDTVGGGSWDTRKMFF.

V usage is TRDV1 and J usage is TRDJ1, with D possibly TRDD2 on 6 matching bases. TCRdb offers no J gene call, so here the DNA was matched to germline to obtain one. V was shortened by 4 bases and J by 0 bases, with 33 bases between the two germline ends. Germline assignment: CDR1 TSWWSYY and CDR2 QGS. The CDR3 is 22 amino acids. The CDR3 region is CALGGLPLSWTWAPTYTDKLIF. CDR3 nucleotide sequence: TGTGCTCTTGGGGGCCTTCCCCTCTCCTGGACCTGGGCCCCCACGTACACCGATAAACTCATCTTT.

V is TRDV2 and J is TRDJ2, with 10 positions matching TRDD3. Losses at the gene ends were 0 bases for V and 4 bases for J; bases not matched to a gene: 7. Germline V gene data show CDR1 as GEAIGNYY and CDR2 as EKD. The CDR3 contains 17 residues. The CDR3 loop is CACDTVGDTGRTAQLFF. Written as DNA, the CDR3 is TGTGCCTGTGACACCGTGGGGGATACAGGTAGGACAGCACAACTCTTCTTT.

This clone has only one observation. This likely traces to a read error, being one base from a far larger clone. The chain recombines TRDV2 with TRDJ3; TRDD3 agrees at 10 bases. TCRdb gives no J gene; it was assigned here by matching the DNA to germline. Germline V lookup: CDR1 GEAIGNYY, CDR2 EKD. The CDR3 runs to 20 residues. Trimming took 2 bases from V and 0 from J; bases not matched to a gene: 9. Written as DNA, the CDR3 is TGTGCCTGTGACAGCGTACGGGGGGATACGAGCTCCTGGGACACCCGACAGATGTTTTTC. Translation: CACDSVRGDTSSWDTRQMFF.

Turning to this clone: A much more abundant neighbour one base away suggests this may be a read error. The V gene lacks a call, and TRDJ3 is the J gene; the listed D gene, TRDD3, was not tested against the DNA. This CDR3 is 20 amino acids long. The CDR3 DNA reads TGTGCCTGTGGCACCGTTGTGGGGGAAAGGCCCCCCAGGGACACCCGACAGATGTTTTTC. As protein: CACGTVVGERPPRDTRQMFF.

This clone was counted only a few times. V is TRDV2 and J is TRDJ3; TRDD3 matches at 8 bases. V gave up 3 bases and J gave up 0 bases; unmatched junction bases: 6. CDR1 is GEAIGNYY and CDR2 is EKD in the germline V gene. The CDR3 is made up of 18 amino acids. CDR3 coding DNA: TGTGCCTGTGACGTACTGGGGGGGAGCTCCTGGGACACCCGACAGATGTTTTTC. Protein sequence: CACDVLGGSSWDTRQMFF.

This clone was detected only a few times. V gene TRDV2 combines with J gene TRDJ1; TRDD3 matches at 11 bases. The CDR3 is 21 residues long. V dropped 0 bases and J dropped 2; count of bases not matched to a gene: 19. In germline, CDR1 is GEAIGNYY, CDR2 EKD. The CDR3, as DNA: TGTGCCTGTGACACCCGATACTATAGAACTGGGGGATATGTCGGGACCGATAAACTCATCTTT. Translated: CACDTRYYRTGGYVGTDKLIF.

This clone is judged medium-sized. V usage is TRDV2 and J usage is TRDJ3; 11 bases are a match to TRDD3. The germline gives CDR1 GEAIGNYY, CDR2 EKD. J lost 3 bases, V lost 2 bases, and 2 bases had no gene match. This CDR3 contains 17 residues. For the CDR3, the DNA is TGTGCCTGTGACAGTACTGGGGGATACTGGGACACCCGACAGATGTTTTTC. Protein product: CACDSTGGYWDTRQMFF.

The chain is built from TRDV2 and TRDJ1, with TRDD3 matching 8 bases. As TCRdb names no J gene, one was assigned here on the basis of a DNA match to germline. The CDR3 length is 17 residues. J gave up 3 bases and V 3 bases, and 14 bases lay outside the gene matches. Germline CDR1 and CDR2: GEAIGNYY and EKD. The CDR3 spells CACDPVNGGISADKLIF. The CDR3 region has the DNA TGTGCCTGTGACCCTGTCAACGGGGGGATAAGTGCCGATAAACTCATCTTT.

The gene calls are TRDV1 and TRDJ1; 8 bases match TRDD3. Looked up from germline, CDR1 is TSWWSYY and CDR2 is QGS. There are 19 residues in the CDR3. V shed 0 bases and J 0 bases; nucleotides not matched to a gene: 12. The CDR3 spells CALGELFTLGGPYTDKLIF. The CDR3 bases are TGTGCTCTTGGGGAACTATTTACACTGGGGGGTCCGTACACCGATAAACTCATCTTT.

Regarding this clone: A much larger clone differs from this one at a single base, so this may be a read error. Other nucleotide sequences from this sample produce the same CDR3. J is TRDJ1 and V is TRDV2; TRDD3 matches at 12 bases. The J gene is absent in TCRdb and was assigned here via DNA matching to germline. This CDR3 is 17 amino acids long. From germline, CDR1 is GEAIGNYY and CDR2 EKD. CDR3: CACDTVLGDTRTDKLIF. The CDR3 DNA follows: TGCGCCTGTGACACTGTACTGGGGGATACACGGACCGATAAACTCATCTTT.

V is TRDV2 and J is TRDJ3; 9 bases are shared with TRDD3. TCRdb is silent on the J gene; assignment here came from matching the DNA to germline. The CDR3 has 22 amino acids. V shed 3 bases and J 0 bases; nucleotides not matched to a gene: 17. Germline V gene sequence: CDR1 GEAIGNYY, CDR2 EKD. The CDR3 DNA reads TGTGCCTGTGACCACGCCATTACTGGGGGACCTCCTAGCTCCTGGGACACCCGACAGATGTTTTTC. Its translation: CACDHAITGGPPSSWDTRQMFF.

This clone was found a few times. A much larger clone differs by one base, so this may be a read error. This specimen includes other DNA sequences encoding the same CDR3. This chain joins TRDV2 and TRDJ3; the match to TRDD3 covers 13 bases. Germline V gene data show CDR1 as GEAIGNYY and CDR2 as EKD. This CDR3 has 18 residues. CDR3 coding DNA: TGTGCCTGCGACATACTGGGGGATACGTCTTGGGACACCCGACAGATGTTTTTC. Protein: CACDILGDTSWDTRQMFF.

A few counts support this clone. Since a much larger clone is just one base distant, this may be a read error. Other nucleotide sequences from this sample produce the same CDR3. The rearrangement uses TRDV2 and TRDJ1; 13 bases fit TRDD3. This CDR3 spans 19 amino acids. Germline values: CDR1 GEAIGNYY, CDR2 EKD. The chain's CDR3 is CACDTIVLGDTDHTDKLIF. DNA of the CDR3: TGCGCCTGTGACACCATTGTACTGGGGGATACGGACCACACCGATAAACTCATCTTT.

The chain recombines TRDV1 with TRDJ1; 11 positions agree with TRDD3. The CDR3 sequence is 26 residues long. Per the germline V gene, CDR1 is TSWWSYY and CDR2 is QGS. J was trimmed by 2 bases and V by 0 bases; bases with no gene match: 32. The CDR3 loop reads CALGELVPFPTRELRTGGYMTDKLIF. For the CDR3, the DNA is TGTGCTCTTGGGGAACTAGTCCCCTTTCCTACAAGAGAGCTGAGGACTGGGGGATATATGACCGATAAACTCATCTTT.

As to this clone: A clone one base away is much larger, so this may be a read error. This chain joins TRDV1 and TRDJ2; weak D call: TRDD3 (5 bases). No J gene is reported in TCRdb; it was inferred here by comparing the DNA with germline. CDR1 and CDR2 from the germline V gene are TSWWSYY and QGS. The CDR3 has 20 residues. For the CDR3, the DNA is TGTGCTCTTGGGGAACTTGGAACGAGGACTGGAAAGGGTTTGGTAGCAAAACTCTTCTTT. This encodes CALGELGTRTGKGLVAKLFF.